This T cell receptor (beta chain) was recorded in a study of T cells after yellow fever vaccination. For the study at large: The SMART-Seq v4 Ultra Low Input method served to prepare the low-cell-number fractions.

The CDR3 totals 13 residues. Per germline, CDR1 DFQATT and CDR2 SNEGSKA (reference sequence). The V and J ends lost 1 base and 4 bases, in that order; junction bases with no gene match: 1. TCRdb reprocessed the 5' RACE reads via MiXCR and lists one record per CDR3 protein. The sample holds fewer than 400,000 distinct CDR3 sequences; approximately 5.7% are singletons and the top ten take roughly 15%. Notes on the study in general: On re-exposure, the response was weaker but peaked faster, at day 5 versus 15. Few clonotypes appeared in both CD4 and CD8 compartments.

Concerning this clonotype: What it recognizes is unknown.

The origin of this receptor is a man aged 25 to 40 who received the YFV17D yellow fever vaccine. V and J are TRBV20-1 and TRBJ2-7; 10 positions agree with TRBD2. Specimen: PBMCs, collected 5 days after the yellow fever booster vaccination. CDR3 region: CSARVLAGYEQYF. Written as DNA, the CDR3 is TGCAGTGCTAGAGTACTAGCGGGATACGAGCAGTACTTC.